The next 26 T cell receptor beta chains were all read from a single sample in a study of siplizumab effects on memory and regulatory T cells. Using immunoSEQ multiplex PCR, the repertoire was profiled, and TCRdb retains in-frame clones only, with some absent. This sample has some 100,000 clones; about 94% occur once, and the top ten carry 1% to 1.5%. The sample consisted of non-Treg CD4+ T cells sorted from blood. All receptors come from a human donor in good health.

J is TRBJ2-7 and V is TRBV7-9; TRBD1 aligns across 9 bases. Germline CDR1 reads SEHNR; CDR2 reads FQNEAQ (reference sequence). This CDR3 region has 14 residues. V shed 5 bases, J shed 2 bases, and the junction held 4 bases outside the gene matches. The CDR3 region is CASSTTGGTYEQYF. In DNA, the CDR3 is TGTGCCAGCAGCACAACAGGGGGCACCTACGAGCAGTACTTC.

The rearrangement links TRBV7-8 to TRBJ2-2, with D unresolved. The CDR3 is made up of 15 amino acids. From germline, CDR1 is SGHVS and CDR2 FQNEAQ. Trimming took off 1 base at V and 2 bases at J, with 8 bases between the two ends. The CDR3 reads CASSLVPLNTGELFF. DNA for the CDR3: TGTGCCAGCAGCTTAGTACCCCTAAACACCGGGGAGCTGTTTTTT. Variable domain in full (rest from reference TRBV7-8 and TRBJ2-2): GAGVSQSPRYKVAKRGQDVALRCDPISGHVSLFWYQQALGQGPEFLTYFQNEAQLDKSGLPSDRFFAERPEGSVSTLKIQRTQQEDSAVYLCASSLVPLNTGELFFGEGSRLTVL.

The chain employs TRBV7-9 and TRBJ1-3; TRBD1 matches 7 bases. Trimming removed 2 bases from V and 5 bases from J; junction bases left unmatched: 3. From germline, CDR1 is SEHNR and CDR2 FQNEAQ (reference sequence). This CDR3 is built from 14 residues. The CDR3 region has the DNA TGTGCCAGCAGCTTACAGGGGGATAGAAACACCATATATTTT. Protein product: CASSLQGDRNTIYF.

A word on this clone: The identical CDR3 is also encoded by other nucleotide sequences in the sample. The chain uses TRBV2 and TRBJ2-1; 8 nucleotides line up with TRBD2. Trimming at V came to 2 bases and at J to 4 bases, leaving 4 bases not matched to a gene. The CDR3 loop spans 15 amino acids. From germline, CDR1 is SNHLY and CDR2 FYNNEI. The CDR3 nucleotides are TGTGCCAGCAGTGAATTAGCGGGATCTTACAATGAGCAGTTCTTC. Translating gives CASSELAGSYNEQFF. Based on the CDR3 plus reference TRBV2 and TRBJ2-1, the full variable domain is EPEVTQTPSHQVTQMGQEVILRCVPISNHLYFYWYRQILGQKVEFLVSFYNNEISEKSEIFDDQFSVERPDGSNFTLKIRSTKLEDSAMYFCASSELAGSYNEQFFGPGTRLTVL.

This sequence joins TRBV19 and TRBJ1-2; D is uncertain. The CDR3 is 17 amino acids. Trimming shortened V by 7 bases and J by 0 bases, and 21 bases separated the two germline ends. Looked up from germline, CDR1 is LNHDA and CDR2 is SQIVND (reference sequence). CDR3 coding DNA: TGTGCCAGTACTCCCTTTTTGCGGGGAATTACTAACTATGGCTACACCTTC. As protein: CASTPFLRGITNYGYTF. The whole variable domain, remainder taken from reference TRBV19 and TRBJ1-2, is DGGITQSPKYLFRKEGQNVTLSCEQNLNHDAMYWYRQDPGQGLRLIYYSQIVNDFQKGDIAEGYSVSREKKESFPLTVTSAQKNPTAFYLCASTPFLRGITNYGYTFGSGTRLTVV.

V is TRBV7-3 and J is TRBJ2-5, with a possible D match to TRBD1 (5 bases). The DNA end is a closer match to TRBJ2-7, so the J assignment may be wrong. Germline V gives CDR1 SGHTA, CDR2 FQGTGA. The CDR3 sequence is 14 residues long. The CDR3 loop is CASSPDRNSYEQYF. In DNA, the CDR3 is TGTGCCAGCAGCCCCGACAGAAACTCCTACGAGCAGTACTTC.

This chain uses TRBV7-6 with TRBJ2-7; 8 nucleotides match TRBD2. There are 19 residues in the CDR3. Germline lookup yields CDR1 SGHVS and CDR2 FNYEAQ. The V and J ends lost 5 bases and 4 bases, in that order; junction bases with no gene match: 22. CDR3 bases: TGTGCCAGCAGCCCAAACCGGGGGACCGGGACTAGGGCTAAGTACGAGCAGTACTTC. Its translation is CASSPNRGTGTRAKYEQYF.

The rearrangement joins TRBV6-5 to TRBJ2-3; D may be TRBD1 (6 bases). V lost 3 bases to trimming and J lost 6 bases, with 16 bases between them. The CDR3 sequence is 15 residues long. Germline V gene data show CDR1 as MNHEY and CDR2 as SVGAGI. CDR3 in amino acids: CASSYRAQGSDTQYF. The CDR3 DNA reads TGTGCCAGCAGTTATAGAGCACAGGGTTCCGATACGCAGTATTTT.

The chain has TRBV19 and TRBJ1-2; D might be TRBD1 (5 bases). This CDR3 has 13 amino acids. From germline, CDR1 is LNHDA and CDR2 SQIVND (reference sequence). The V gene lost 8 bases and the J gene lost 7 bases, with 17 bases spanning the gap. Here the CDR3 reads CASEIGQGSGYTF. In nucleotides, the CDR3 is TGTGCCAGTGAAATCGGGCAGGGCAGTGGCTACACCTTC.

The rearrangement links TRBV5-4 to TRBJ1-2; TRBD1 agrees at 9 bases. Germline V gene sequence: CDR1 SGHNT, CDR2 YYREEE (reference sequence). This CDR3 is 16 amino acids long. The J segment lost 5 bases and the V segment lost 3 bases, leaving 11 bases of the junction unmatched. This chain's CDR3 is CASSSLPGQGEYGYTF. The DNA of the CDR3 is TGTGCCAGCAGCTCCCTACCGGGACAGGGAGAGTATGGCTACACCTTC.

This sequence joins TRBV30 and TRBJ2-5, with 9 bases identical to TRBD2. The CDR3 runs 15 residues. V lost 0 bases, J lost 5 bases, and 7 bases stayed unmatched. Germline CDR1 reads GTSNPN; CDR2 reads SVGIG (reference sequence). CDR3 in DNA: TGTGCCTGGAGTGTACCGGCTAGCGGGATCGAGACCCAGTACTTC. It is translated as CAWSVPASGIETQYF. Full variable domain (remainder filled in from reference TRBV30 and TRBJ2-5): SQTIHQWPATLVQPVGSPLSLECTVEGTSNPNLYWYRQAAGRGLQLLFYSVGIGQISSEVPQNLSASRPQDRQFILSSKKLLLSDSGFYLCAWSVPASGIETQYFGPGTRLLVL.

The chain carries TRBV18 and TRBJ2-3; TRBD2 aligns across 13 bases. The CDR3 length is 19 residues. V lost 3 bases and J lost 9; bases outside the gene matches: 18. The germline V gene encodes CDR1 KGHSH and CDR2 LQKENI. The CDR3 sequence: CASSPGLAGVGGIEDTQYF. DNA for the CDR3: TGTGCCAGCTCACCCGGACTAGCGGGAGTAGGGGGTATCGAGGACACGCAGTATTTT.

The chain joins TRBV4-1 to TRBJ2-1; the D is unclear. The CDR3 runs to 15 residues. In germline, CDR1 is MGHRA, CDR2 YSYEKL. V was trimmed by 0 bases and J by 7 bases, leaving 13 bases between them. The CDR3 bases are TGCGCCAGCAGCCAAGATCATAGGGATTGGAATGAGCAGTTCTTC. Its protein product is CASSQDHRDWNEQFF.

The V call is TRBV15, the J call TRBJ1-4, with D possibly being TRBD1 (5 bases). From germline, CDR1 is LNHNV and CDR2 YYDKDF (reference sequence). The CDR3 contains 18 residues. Trimming stripped 5 bases from V and 0 bases from J, with 19 bases between. CDR3 in DNA: TGTGCCACCAGCGGAAAGGGAGGGGCCAGGGCAACTAATGAAAAACTGTTTTTT. Protein sequence: CATSGKGGARATNEKLFF. Looking up the rest from reference TRBV15 and TRBJ1-4 gives the full variable domain: DAMVIQNPRYQVTQFGKPVTLSCSQTLNHNVMYWYQQKSSQAPKLLFHYYDKDFNNEADTPDNFQSRRPNTSFCFLDIRSPGLGDTAMYLCATSGKGGARATNEKLFFGSGTQLSVL.

The chain links TRBV10-1 to TRBJ2-5; the match to TRBD1 covers 8 bases. This CDR3 is built from 14 residues. V lost 2 bases, J lost 6 bases, and 5 bases stayed unmatched. Germline V gene data show CDR1 as WNHNN and CDR2 as SYGVQD (reference sequence). The CDR3, as DNA: TGCGCCAGCAGTGAGGACAGGGGAGTGAAGACCCAGTACTTC. Amino acid sequence: CASSEDRGVKTQYF.

V is TRBV21-1 and J is TRBJ2-5. TRBV21-1 is noted as a pseudogene. The CDR3 is 13 amino acids. The CDR3 reads CASTVRARETQYF. The CDR3, as DNA: TGTGCCAGCACAGTACGGGCTAGGGAGACCCAGTACTTC.

This chain links TRBV11-1 with TRBJ2-7; no definite D call. V was trimmed by 0 bases and J by 5 bases, leaving 11 bases between them. This CDR3 is built from 14 residues. Germline V CDR1 and CDR2: SGHAT, FQDESV (reference sequence). The CDR3: CASSLARYLDEQYF. In DNA form, the CDR3 reads TGTGCCAGCAGCTTAGCGCGGTATCTGGACGAGCAGTACTTC.

V is TRBV11-2 and J is TRBJ2-7, with D perhaps matching TRBD2 (7 bases). The CDR3 runs 15 residues. Germline CDR1 and CDR2: SGHAT and FQNNGV. Trimming pared 1 base from V and 2 bases from J, leaving 12 bases between. The CDR3 DNA is TGTGCCAGCAGCTTAGCGGTGGGGGGGCCCTACGAGCAGTACTTC. Translating gives CASSLAVGGPYEQYF.

Comments on this clone: The sample contains more than one DNA sequence encoding this CDR3. V gene TRBV5-1 combines with J gene TRBJ1-5; D remains unclear. With 0 bases removed from V and 3 bases from J, the gap between germline ends came to 7 bases. Germline V gene data show CDR1 as SGHRS and CDR2 as YFSETQ. This CDR3 is built from 14 residues. The CDR3 sequence: CASSLEGPNQPQHF. As DNA, the CDR3 is TGCGCCAGCAGCTTGGAGGGTCCCAATCAGCCCCAGCATTTT.

This chain uses TRBV5-4 with TRBJ1-2, with D tentatively TRBD1 (5 bases). CDR3 length: 15 residues. With 6 bases removed from V and 0 bases from J, the gap between germline ends came to 15 bases. Germline V lookup: CDR1 SGHNT, CDR2 YYREEE (reference sequence). The CDR3 sequence: CASTIPGRTNYGYTF. The CDR3 DNA sequence: TGTGCCAGCACCATTCCGGGACGGACTAACTATGGCTACACCTTC.

The V gene is TRBV18, the J gene TRBJ2-2; 7 bases map to TRBD1. The germline V gene encodes CDR1 KGHSH and CDR2 LQKENI. The ends lost 1 base at V and 6 bases at J; junction bases unmatched: 5. The CDR3 runs to 15 residues. The CDR3 DNA follows: TGTGCCAGCTCACCACAGGGGGCTAGTTCCGGGGAGCTGTTTTTT. Protein product: CASSPQGASSGELFF.

This clone has only one observation. The V call is TRBV4-1, the J call TRBJ2-7; D remains ambiguous. The CDR3 has 15 amino acids. V was cut by 1 base and J by 2 bases, with 12 bases left in between. Germline V gene sequence: CDR1 MGHRA, CDR2 YSYEKL. CDR3 DNA sequence: TGCGCCAGCAGCCAAGGGACCCAAACACCCTACGAGCAGTACTTC. Its protein product is CASSQGTQTPYEQYF.

This clone came up once. The V gene is TRBV19, the J gene TRBJ2-3, with 8 bases aligning to TRBD1. Germline assignment: CDR1 LNHDA and CDR2 SQIVND (reference sequence). J gave up 4 bases and V 3 bases, and 3 bases lay outside the gene matches. This CDR3 has 14 amino acids. The CDR3 is CASSIQTGADTQYF. For the CDR3, the DNA is TGTGCCAGTAGTATCCAGACAGGGGCAGATACGCAGTATTTT.

This clone came up once. J is TRBJ1-6 and V is TRBV12-5; D is unclear. The V end was cut by 6 bases, the J end by 7 bases, with 10 bases between. Germline loops: CDR1 LGHNT, CDR2 FRNRAP. The length of the CDR3 is 13 residues. CDR3 amino acids: CASGPEENSPLHF. The CDR3 DNA sequence: TGTGCTAGTGGACCAGAAGAAAATTCACCCCTCCACTTT.

This chain links TRBV6-1 with TRBJ2-2, with a possible D match to TRBD1 (6 bases). V was trimmed by 4 bases and J by 6 bases, leaving 9 bases between them. Germline V lookup: CDR1 MNHNS, CDR2 SASEGT. CDR3 length: 13 residues. The CDR3 here is CASSARTAGELFF. The CDR3 DNA reads as TGTGCCAGCAGTGCGAGGACAGCCGGGGAGCTGTTTTTT.

This chain links TRBV15 with TRBJ2-1, with 13 bases fitting TRBD2. This CDR3 has 17 amino acids. In germline, CDR1 is LNHNV, CDR2 YYDKDF (reference sequence). V gave up 1 base and J gave up 4 bases; unmatched junction bases: 4. In DNA, the CDR3 is TGTGCCACCAGCAGAGCGCCGGGACTAGCGGGATACAATGAGCAGTTCTTC. Its protein is CATSRAPGLAGYNEQFF. The variable domain in full, completed from reference TRBV15 and TRBJ2-1, reads DAMVIQNPRYQVTQFGKPVTLSCSQTLNHNVMYWYQQKSSQAPKLLFHYYDKDFNNEADTPDNFQSRRPNTSFCFLDIRSPGLGDTAMYLCATSRAPGLAGYNEQFFGPGTRLTVL.